This T cell receptor (beta chain) was sequenced during a study of T cell responses to AZD1222 COVID-19 vaccine. CDR1 and CDR2 from the germline V gene are MDHEN and SYDVKM. Trimming took off 5 bases at V and 2 bases at J, with 7 bases between the two ends. CDR3 length equals 13 residues. Using immunoSEQ multiplex PCR, the repertoire was profiled, and TCRdb retains in-frame clones only, with some absent. Of about 130,000 clones listed, about 89% are singletons. The receptor's source is an adult in good health. The material sequenced was peripheral blood, taken on day 0 of AZD1222 vaccination. The V gene is TRBV28, the J gene TRBJ2-1, with a possible D match to TRBD2 (5 bases). The CDR3 is CASSGSTYNEQFF. In DNA form, the CDR3 reads TGTGCCAGCAGTGGGAGCACCTACAATGAGCAGTTCTTC. Variable domain in full (rest from reference TRBV28 and TRBJ2-1): DVKVTQSSRYLVKRTGEKVFLECVQDMDHENMFWYRQDPGLGLRLIYFSYDVKMKEKGDIPEGYSVSREKKERFSLILESASTNQTSMYLCASSGSTYNEQFFGPGTRLTVL.